Given below is one T cell receptor (beta chain) in context. Antigen: not known. Donors came from a validation cohort of some 110 subjects, distinct from the first 666-subject cohort. Generated by immunoSEQ multiplex PCR, the TCRdb table keeps only in-frame clones and is missing some. The table shows tens of thousands of clones, with about 95% occurring only once. V lost 0 bases, J lost 3 bases, and 8 bases lay in between. Looked up from germline, CDR1 is ENHRY and CDR2 is SYGVKD. The CDR3 has 14 residues. This record belongs to a study of cytomegalovirus exposure and HLA in healthy donors. Study results and limitations: The tendency of first-cohort TCR clusters to co-occur in the 90 to 150 validation repertoires emerged from a later analysis. High specificity and sensitivity for cytomegalovirus status were reported for the classifier. Listed as cytomegalovirus-associated were over 150 TCR beta chains.

This TCR was sampled from a woman aged 18-30 years in good health and CMV-seronegative. V usage is TRBV10-3 and J usage is TRBJ1-1; the D gene is possibly TRBD1 (6 bases). Specimen: PBMCs. CDR3 DNA: TGTGCCATCAGTGAGTCACAGGGTGACACTGAAGCTTTCTTT. Amino acid sequence: CAISESQGDTEAFF.